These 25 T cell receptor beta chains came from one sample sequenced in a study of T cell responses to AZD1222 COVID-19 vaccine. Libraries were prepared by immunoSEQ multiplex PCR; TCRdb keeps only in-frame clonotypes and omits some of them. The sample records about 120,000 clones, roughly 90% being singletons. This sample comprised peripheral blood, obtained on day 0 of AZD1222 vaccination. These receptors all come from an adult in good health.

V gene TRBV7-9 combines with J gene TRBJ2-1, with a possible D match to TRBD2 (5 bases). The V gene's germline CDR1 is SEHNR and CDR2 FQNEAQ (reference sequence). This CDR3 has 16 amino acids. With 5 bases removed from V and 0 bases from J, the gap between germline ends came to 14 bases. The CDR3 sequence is CASSPRSGPSYNEQFF. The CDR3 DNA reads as TGTGCCAGCAGCCCCAGGAGCGGCCCCTCCTACAATGAGCAGTTCTTC.

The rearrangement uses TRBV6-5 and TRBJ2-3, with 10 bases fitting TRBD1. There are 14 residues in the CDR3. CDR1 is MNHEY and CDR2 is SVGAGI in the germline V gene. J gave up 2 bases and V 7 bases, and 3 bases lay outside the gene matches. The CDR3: CASKTGGNTDTQYF. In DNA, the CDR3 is TGTGCCAGCAAGACAGGGGGCAACACAGATACGCAGTATTTT.

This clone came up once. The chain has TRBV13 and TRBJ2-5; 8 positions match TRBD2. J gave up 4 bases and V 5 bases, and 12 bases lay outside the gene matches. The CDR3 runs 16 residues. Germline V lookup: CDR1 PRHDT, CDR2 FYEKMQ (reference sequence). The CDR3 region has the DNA TGTGCCAGCAGCACCCGGAGGGAGCGGGAGCTAGAGACCCAGTACTTC. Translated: CASSTRRERELETQYF.

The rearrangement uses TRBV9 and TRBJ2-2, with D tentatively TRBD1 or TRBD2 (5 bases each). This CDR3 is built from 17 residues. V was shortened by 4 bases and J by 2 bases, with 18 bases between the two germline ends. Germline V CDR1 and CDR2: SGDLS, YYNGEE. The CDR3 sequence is CASSIMSGRGNTGELFF. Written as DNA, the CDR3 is TGTGCCAGCAGCATAATGTCGGGACGGGGAAACACCGGGGAGCTGTTTTTT.

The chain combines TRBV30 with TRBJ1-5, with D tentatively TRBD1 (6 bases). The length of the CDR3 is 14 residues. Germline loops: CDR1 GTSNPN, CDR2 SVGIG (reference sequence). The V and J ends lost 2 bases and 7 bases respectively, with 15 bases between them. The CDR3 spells CAWSRGSPGQPQHF. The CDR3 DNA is TGTGCCTGGAGTAGGGGGTCCCCGGGGCAGCCCCAGCATTTT.

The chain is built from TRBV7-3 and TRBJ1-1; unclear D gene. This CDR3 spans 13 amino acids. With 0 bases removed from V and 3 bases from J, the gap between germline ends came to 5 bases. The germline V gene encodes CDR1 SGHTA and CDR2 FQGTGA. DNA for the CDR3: TGTGCCAGCAGCTTAACCCCGGACACTGAAGCTTTCTTT. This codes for CASSLTPDTEAFF.

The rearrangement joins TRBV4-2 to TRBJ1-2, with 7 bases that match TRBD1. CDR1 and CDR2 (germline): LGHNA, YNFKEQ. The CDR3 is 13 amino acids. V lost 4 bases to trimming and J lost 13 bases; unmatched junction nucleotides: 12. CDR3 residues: CASSLGQESVSTF. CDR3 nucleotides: TGTGCCAGCAGCCTTGGACAGGAATCCGTCTCCACCTTC.

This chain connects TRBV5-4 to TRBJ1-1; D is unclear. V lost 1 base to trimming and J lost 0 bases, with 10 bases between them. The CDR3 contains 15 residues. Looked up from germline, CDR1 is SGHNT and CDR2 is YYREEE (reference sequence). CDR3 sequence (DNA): TGTGCCAGCAGCTTGCAATTTTCCATGAACACTGAAGCTTTCTTT. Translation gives CASSLQFSMNTEAFF.

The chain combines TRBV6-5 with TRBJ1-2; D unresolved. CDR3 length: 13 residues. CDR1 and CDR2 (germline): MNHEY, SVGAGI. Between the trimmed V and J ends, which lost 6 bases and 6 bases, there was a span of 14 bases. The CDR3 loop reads CASSPGPANGYTF. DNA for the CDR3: TGTGCCAGCAGCCCCGGTCCCGCAAATGGCTACACCTTC.

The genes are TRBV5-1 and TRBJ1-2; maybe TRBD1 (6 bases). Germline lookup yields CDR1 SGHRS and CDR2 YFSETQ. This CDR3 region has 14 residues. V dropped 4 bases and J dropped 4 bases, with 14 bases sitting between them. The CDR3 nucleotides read TGCGCCAGCAGCGTGACAGGTCTTCTCTATGGCTACACCTTC. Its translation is CASSVTGLLYGYTF.

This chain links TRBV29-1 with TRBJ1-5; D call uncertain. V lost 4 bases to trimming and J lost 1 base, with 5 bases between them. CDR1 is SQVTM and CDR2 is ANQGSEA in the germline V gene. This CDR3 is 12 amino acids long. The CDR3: CSVGWSNQPQHF. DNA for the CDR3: TGCAGCGTTGGATGGAGCAATCAGCCCCAGCATTTT.

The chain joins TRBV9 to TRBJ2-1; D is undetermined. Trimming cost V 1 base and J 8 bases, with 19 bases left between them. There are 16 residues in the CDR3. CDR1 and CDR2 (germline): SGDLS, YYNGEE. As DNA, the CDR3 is TGTGCCAGCAGCGTACGTCGGCTAGGTGGTGGCGATGAGCAGTTCTTC. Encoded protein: CASSVRRLGGGDEQFF.

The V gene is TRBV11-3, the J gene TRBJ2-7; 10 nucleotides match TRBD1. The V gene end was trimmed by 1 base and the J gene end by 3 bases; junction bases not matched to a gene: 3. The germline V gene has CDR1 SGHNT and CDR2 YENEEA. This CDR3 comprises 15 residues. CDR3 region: CASSLGWTGGYEQYF. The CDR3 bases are TGTGCCAGCAGCTTAGGATGGACAGGGGGCTACGAGCAGTACTTC.

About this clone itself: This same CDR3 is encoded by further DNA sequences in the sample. The CDR3 coding sequence is TGTGCCAGCAGCCACCCACGGGAAGGGGGCCCCACCGGGGAGCTGTTTTTT. Its protein is CASSHPREGGPTGELFF. The chain has TRBV4-2 and TRBJ2-2; 7 positions match TRBD1. The CDR3 runs 17 residues. CDR1 LGHNA and CDR2 YNFKEQ come from the germline V gene. The ends lost 3 bases at V and 4 bases at J; junction bases unmatched: 11.

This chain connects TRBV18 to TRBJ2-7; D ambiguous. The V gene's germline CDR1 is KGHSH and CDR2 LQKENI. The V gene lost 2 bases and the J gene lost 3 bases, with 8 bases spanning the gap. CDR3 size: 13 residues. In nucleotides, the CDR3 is TGTGCCAGCTCACCAATTCCGGGCTACGAGCAGTACTTC. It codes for CASSPIPGYEQYF.

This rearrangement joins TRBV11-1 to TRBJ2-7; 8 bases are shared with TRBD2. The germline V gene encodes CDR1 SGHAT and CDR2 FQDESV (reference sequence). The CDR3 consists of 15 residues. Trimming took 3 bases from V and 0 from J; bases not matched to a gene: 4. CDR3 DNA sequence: TGTGCCAGCAGCTTTAGCGGGATAAGCTCCTACGAGCAGTACTTC. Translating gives CASSFSGISSYEQYF.

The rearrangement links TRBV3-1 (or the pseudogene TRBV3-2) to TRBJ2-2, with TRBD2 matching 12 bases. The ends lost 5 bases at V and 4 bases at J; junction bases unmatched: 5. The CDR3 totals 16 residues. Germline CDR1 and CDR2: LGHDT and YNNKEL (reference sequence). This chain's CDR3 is CASSRLAGVSTGELFF. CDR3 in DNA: TGTGCCAGCAGCAGACTAGCGGGAGTCAGCACCGGGGAGCTGTTTTTT.

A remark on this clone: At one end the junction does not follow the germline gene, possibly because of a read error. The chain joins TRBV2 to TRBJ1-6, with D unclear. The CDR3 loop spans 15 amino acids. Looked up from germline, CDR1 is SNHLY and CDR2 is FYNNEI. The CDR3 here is CASSEGPDIRSPLHF. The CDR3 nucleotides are TGTGCCAGCAGCGAAGGCCCAGACATAAGGTCACCCCTCCACTTT.

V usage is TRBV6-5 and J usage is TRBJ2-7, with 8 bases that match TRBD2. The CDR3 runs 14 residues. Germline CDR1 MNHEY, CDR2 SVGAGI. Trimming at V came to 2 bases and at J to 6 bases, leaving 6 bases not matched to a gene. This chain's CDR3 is CASSYGGGSSEQYF. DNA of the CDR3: TGTGCCAGCAGTTACGGCGGGGGGTCAAGCGAGCAGTACTTC.

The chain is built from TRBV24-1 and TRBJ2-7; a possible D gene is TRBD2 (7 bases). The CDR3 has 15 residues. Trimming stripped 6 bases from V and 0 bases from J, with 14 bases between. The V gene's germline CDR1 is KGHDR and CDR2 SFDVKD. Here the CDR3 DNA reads TGTGCCACCAGTCCGGGGGGCCATAGCTCCTACGAGCAGTACTTC. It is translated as CATSPGGHSSYEQYF.

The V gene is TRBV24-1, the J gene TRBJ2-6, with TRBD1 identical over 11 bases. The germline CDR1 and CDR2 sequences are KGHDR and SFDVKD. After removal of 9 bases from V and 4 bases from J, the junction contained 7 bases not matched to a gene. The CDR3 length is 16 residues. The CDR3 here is CATSGQGGSGANVLTF. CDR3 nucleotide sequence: TGTGCCACCTCGGGACAGGGGGGTTCCGGGGCCAACGTCCTGACTTTC.

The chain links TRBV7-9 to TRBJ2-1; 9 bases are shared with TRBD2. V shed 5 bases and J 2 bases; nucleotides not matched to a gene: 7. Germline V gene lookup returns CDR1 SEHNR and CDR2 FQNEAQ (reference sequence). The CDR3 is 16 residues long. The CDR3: CASSTGTSSPYNEQFF. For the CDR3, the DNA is TGTGCCAGCAGCACTGGGACTAGCAGCCCCTACAATGAGCAGTTCTTC.

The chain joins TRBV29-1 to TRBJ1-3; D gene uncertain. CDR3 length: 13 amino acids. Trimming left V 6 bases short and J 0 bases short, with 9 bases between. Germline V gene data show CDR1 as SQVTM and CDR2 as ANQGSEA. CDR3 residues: CSVRSDSGNTIYF. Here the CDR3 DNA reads TGCAGCGTCCGGTCGGACTCTGGAAACACCATATATTTT.

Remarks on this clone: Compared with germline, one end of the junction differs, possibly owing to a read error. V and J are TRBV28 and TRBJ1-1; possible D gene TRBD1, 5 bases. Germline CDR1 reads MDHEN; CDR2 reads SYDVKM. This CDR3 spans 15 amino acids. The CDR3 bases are TGTGCCAGCAGTCTATGGACACGAGGGGACACTGAAGCTTTCTTT. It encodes CASSLWTRGDTEAFF. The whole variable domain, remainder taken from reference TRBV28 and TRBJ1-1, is DVKVTQSSRYLVKRTGEKVFLECVQDMDHENMFWYRQDPGLGLRLIYFSYDVKMKEKGDIPEGYSVSREKKERFSLILESASTNQTSMYLCASSLWTRGDTEAFFGQGTRLTVV.

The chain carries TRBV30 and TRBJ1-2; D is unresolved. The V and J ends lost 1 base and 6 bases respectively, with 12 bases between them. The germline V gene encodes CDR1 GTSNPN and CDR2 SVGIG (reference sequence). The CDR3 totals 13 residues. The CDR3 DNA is TGTGCCTGGAGTGGACAAATAGTTCATGGCTACACCTTC. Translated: CAWSGQIVHGYTF.